The rows below give T cell receptor beta chains drawn from one sample of a study of blood T cell dynamics during melanoma immunotherapy. The repertoire was sequenced with immunoSEQ multiplex PCR; TCRdb's copy has only in-frame clones and lacks some. The data hold more than 14,000 clones, with roughly nine tenths observed a single time. Material: blood, obtained from a patient treated with checkpoint blockade. The receptor source for this set is a human donor with melanoma. Both conserved end residues are part of each CDR3. Fields, in order: clone size, J gene, D gene, V gene, CDR3 DNA, CDR3 protein. The D gene is left open where the match is weak. The size field is filled for only some rows; it gives once, few, many or a size class.

size: .; J: TRBJ2-7; D: .; V: TRBV6-5; DNA: TGTGCCAGCACGAAACAGGGCGGCGAGCAGTACTTC; CDR3: CASTKQGGEQYF
size: .; J: TRBJ1-6; D: .; V: TRBV2; DNA: TGTGCCAGCAGTGAAAACAGATTAATGAATTCACCCCTCCACTTT; CDR3: CASSENRLMNSPLHF
size: .; J: TRBJ1-4; D: .; V: TRBV30; DNA: TGTGCCTGGAGTGTACACAGTCAAAATGAAAAACTGTTTTTT; CDR3: CAWSVHSQNEKLFF
size: .; J: TRBJ1-4; D: TRBD1; V: TRBV2; DNA: TGTGCCAGCAGTGGACAGGGGGGAAATAATGAAAAACTGTTTTTT; CDR3: CASSGQGGNNEKLFF
size: .; J: TRBJ2-3; D: .; V: TRBV18; DNA: TGTGCCAGCTCACAGGGCGATACAGATACGCAGTATTTT; CDR3: CASSQGDTDTQYF
size: .; J: TRBJ2-6; D: .; V: TRBV15; DNA: TGTGCCACCAGCAGAGGTTCAAACAGGGTCGTGGCCGGCTCTGGGGCCAACGTCCTGACTTTC; CDR3: CATSRGSNRVVAGSGANVLTF
size: .; J: TRBJ1-1; D: .; V: TRBV19; DNA: TGTGCCATTCAGGGATACGACACTGAAGCTTTCTTT; CDR3: CAIQGYDTEAFF
size: .; J: TRBJ2-7; D: .; V: TRBV5-4; DNA: TGTGCCAGCAGCCCAACCGGGACAGGGACTAGGCGCTACGAGCAGTACTTC; CDR3: CASSPTGTGTRRYEQYF
size: once; J: TRBJ2-1; D: TRBD2; V: TRBV19; DNA: TGTGCCAGTAGTCCGAGTGGGGCTAGCGGGAGACAGCAGTTCTTC; CDR3: CASSPSGASGRQQFF
size: .; J: TRBJ2-1; D: .; V: TRBV19; DNA: TGTGCCAGTAGTATTTTGGGGAACGAGCAGTTCTTC; CDR3: CASSILGNEQFF
size: .; J: TRBJ2-7; D: .; V: TRBV18; DNA: TGTGCCAGCTCACCGGACAGTGCCTACGAGCAGTACTTC; CDR3: CASSPDSAYEQYF
size: .; J: TRBJ2-7; D: .; V: TRBV7-2; DNA: TGTGCCAGCAGCTTAGCTTCAGGGCCCCAATACGAGCAGTACTTC; CDR3: CASSLASGPQYEQYF
size: once; J: TRBJ2-7; D: .; V: TRBV28; DNA: TGTGCCAGCACACGTCTCGAATCCGAGCAGTACTTC; CDR3: CASTRLESEQYF
size: .; J: TRBJ2-1; D: TRBD2; V: TRBV2; DNA: TGTGCCAGCAGGATAGCGGGAGTCAGCAATGAGCAGTTCTTC; CDR3: CASRIAGVSNEQFF
size: once; J: TRBJ1-1; D: .; V: TRBV7-8; DNA: TGTGCCAGCAGCTTAGGACAGAACACTGAAGCTTTCTTT; CDR3: CASSLGQNTEAFF
size: .; J: TRBJ2-3; D: .; V: TRBV7-2; DNA: TGTGCCAGCAGCTTAGCGGGAGTAGCAGATACGCAGTATTTT; CDR3: CASSLAGVADTQYF
size: .; J: TRBJ2-3; D: TRBD2; V: TRBV29-1; DNA: TGCAGCACTCAGCCGGGACTAGCGGTCAGAACTAGCACAGATACGCAGTATTTT; CDR3: CSTQPGLAVRTSTDTQYF
size: .; J: TRBJ1-1; D: .; V: TRBV7-9; DNA: TGTGCCAGCACGGACGGCACCAACACTGAAGCTTTCTTT; CDR3: CASTDGTNTEAFF
size: .; J: TRBJ2-7; D: TRBD2; V: TRBV4-3; DNA: TGCGCCAGCAGCCAAAAAGCCGCGGGACTAGCGGGAGCCCACGAGCAGTACTTC; CDR3: CASSQKAAGLAGAHEQYF
size: .; J: TRBJ1-1; D: .; V: TRBV6-5; DNA: TGTGCCAGCAGTTACTCGCATGAGCCGGACACTGAAGCTTTCTTT; CDR3: CASSYSHEPDTEAFF